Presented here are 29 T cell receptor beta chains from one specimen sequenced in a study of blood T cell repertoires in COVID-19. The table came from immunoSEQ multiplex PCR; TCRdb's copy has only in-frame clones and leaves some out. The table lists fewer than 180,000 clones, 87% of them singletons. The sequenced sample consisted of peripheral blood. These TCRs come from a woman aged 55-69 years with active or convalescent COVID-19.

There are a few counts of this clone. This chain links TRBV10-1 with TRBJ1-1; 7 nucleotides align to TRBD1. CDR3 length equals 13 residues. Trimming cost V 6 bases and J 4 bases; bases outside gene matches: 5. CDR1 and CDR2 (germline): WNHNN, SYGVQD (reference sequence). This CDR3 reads CASSRDRATEAFF. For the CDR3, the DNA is TGCGCCAGCAGCCGAGACAGGGCCACTGAAGCTTTCTTT.

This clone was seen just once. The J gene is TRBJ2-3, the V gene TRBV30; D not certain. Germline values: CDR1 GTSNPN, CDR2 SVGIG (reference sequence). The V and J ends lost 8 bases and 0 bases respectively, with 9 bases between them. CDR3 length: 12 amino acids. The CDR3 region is CAATTSTDTQYF. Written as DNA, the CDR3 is TGTGCCGCGACAACTAGCACAGATACGCAGTATTTT.

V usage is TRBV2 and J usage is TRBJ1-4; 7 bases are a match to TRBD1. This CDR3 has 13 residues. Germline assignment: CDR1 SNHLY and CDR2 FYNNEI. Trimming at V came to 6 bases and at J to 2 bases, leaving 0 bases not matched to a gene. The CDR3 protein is CASRTGTNEKLFF. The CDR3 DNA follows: TGTGCCAGCAGGACAGGGACTAATGAAAAACTGTTTTTT. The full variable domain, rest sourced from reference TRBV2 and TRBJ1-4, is EPEVTQTPSHQVTQMGQEVILRCVPISNHLYFYWYRQILGQKVEFLVSFYNNEISEKSEIFDDQFSVERPDGSNFTLKIRSTKLEDSAMYFCASRTGTNEKLFFGSGTQLSVL.

CDR3 in DNA: TGTGCCAGCAGCCCCCCGGGATCCAGCGGGGATGAGCAGTTCTTC. Protein: CASSPPGSSGDEQFF. The chain couples TRBV5-4 to TRBJ2-1; 7 bases line up with TRBD2. Germline V CDR1 and CDR2: SGHNT, YYREEE (reference sequence). The CDR3 has 15 residues. The V gene end was trimmed by 4 bases and the J gene end by 8 bases; junction bases not matched to a gene: 12.

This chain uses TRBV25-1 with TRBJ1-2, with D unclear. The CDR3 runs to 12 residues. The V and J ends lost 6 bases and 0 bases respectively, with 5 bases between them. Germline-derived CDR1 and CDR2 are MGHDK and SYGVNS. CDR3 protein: CASRRANYGYTF. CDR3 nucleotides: TGTGCCAGCAGAAGAGCTAACTATGGCTACACCTTC.

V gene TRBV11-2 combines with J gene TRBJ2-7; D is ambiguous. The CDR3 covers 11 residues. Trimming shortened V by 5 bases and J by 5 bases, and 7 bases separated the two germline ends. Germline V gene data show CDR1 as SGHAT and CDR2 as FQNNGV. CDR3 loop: CASSTGNEQYF. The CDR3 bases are TGTGCCAGCAGCACCGGTAACGAGCAGTACTTC.

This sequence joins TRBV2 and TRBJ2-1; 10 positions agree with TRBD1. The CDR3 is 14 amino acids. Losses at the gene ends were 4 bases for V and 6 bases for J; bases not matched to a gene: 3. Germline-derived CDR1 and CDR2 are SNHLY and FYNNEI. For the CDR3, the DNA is TGTGCCAGCAGTGGACAGGGGGCGATCAATGAGCAGTTCTTC. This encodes CASSGQGAINEQFF.

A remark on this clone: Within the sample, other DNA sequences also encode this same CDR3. The CDR3 region is CASSIALAGGSYEQYF. CDR3 bases: TGTGCCAGTAGTATAGCCCTAGCGGGGGGATCCTACGAGCAGTACTTC. The chain is built from TRBV19 and TRBJ2-7, with TRBD2 identical over 11 bases. With V trimmed by 1 base and J by 1 base, 3 bases remained unmatched. Germline V gives CDR1 LNHDA, CDR2 SQIVND (reference sequence). The CDR3 consists of 16 residues. Filled out from reference TRBV19 and TRBJ2-7, the complete variable domain reads DGGITQSPKYLFRKEGQNVTLSCEQNLNHDAMYWYRQDPGQGLRLIYYSQIVNDFQKGDIAEGYSVSREKKESFPLTVTSAQKNPTAFYLCASSIALAGGSYEQYFGPGTRLTVT.

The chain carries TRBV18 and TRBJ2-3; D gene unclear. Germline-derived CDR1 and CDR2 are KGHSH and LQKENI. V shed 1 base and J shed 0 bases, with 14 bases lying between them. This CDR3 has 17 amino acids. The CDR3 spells CASSPRSAGASTDTQYF. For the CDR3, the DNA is TGTGCCAGCTCACCACGGTCCGCCGGAGCTAGCACAGATACGCAGTATTTT. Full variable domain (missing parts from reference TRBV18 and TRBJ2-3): NAGVMQNPRHLVRRRGQEARLRCSPMKGHSHVYWYRQLPEEGLKFMVYLQKENIIDESGMPKERFSAEFPKEGPSILRIQQVVRGDSAAYFCASSPRSAGASTDTQYFGPGTRLTVL.

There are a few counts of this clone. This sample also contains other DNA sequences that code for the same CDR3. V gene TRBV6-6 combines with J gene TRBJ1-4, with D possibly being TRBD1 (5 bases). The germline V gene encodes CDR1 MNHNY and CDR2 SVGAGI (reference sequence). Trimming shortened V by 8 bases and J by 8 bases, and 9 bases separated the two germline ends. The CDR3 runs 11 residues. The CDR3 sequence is CASGQGEKLFF. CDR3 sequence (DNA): TGTGCCAGCGGCCAGGGAGAAAAACTGTTTTTT.

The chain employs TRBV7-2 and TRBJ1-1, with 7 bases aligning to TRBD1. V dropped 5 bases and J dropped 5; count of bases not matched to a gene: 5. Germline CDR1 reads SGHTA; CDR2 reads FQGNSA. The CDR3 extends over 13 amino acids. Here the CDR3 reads CASSQQGSTEAFF. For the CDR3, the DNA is TGTGCCAGCAGCCAACAGGGGAGTACTGAAGCTTTCTTT.

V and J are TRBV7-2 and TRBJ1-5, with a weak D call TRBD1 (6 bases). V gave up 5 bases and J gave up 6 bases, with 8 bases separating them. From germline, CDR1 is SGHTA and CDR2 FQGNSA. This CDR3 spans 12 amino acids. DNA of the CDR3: TGTGCCAGCAGCCTACAGGGTCAGCCCCAGCATTTT. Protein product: CASSLQGQPQHF.

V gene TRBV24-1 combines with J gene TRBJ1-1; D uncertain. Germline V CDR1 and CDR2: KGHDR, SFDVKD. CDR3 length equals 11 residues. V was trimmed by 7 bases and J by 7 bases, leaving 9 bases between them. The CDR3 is CATRIQIEAFF. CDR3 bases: TGTGCCACCAGGATTCAGATTGAAGCTTTCTTT.

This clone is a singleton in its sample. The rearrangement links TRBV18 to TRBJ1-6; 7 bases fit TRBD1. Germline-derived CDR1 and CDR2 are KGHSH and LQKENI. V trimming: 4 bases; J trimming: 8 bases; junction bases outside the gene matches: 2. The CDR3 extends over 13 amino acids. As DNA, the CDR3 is TGTGCCAGCTCACGCGACAGGGATTCACCCCTCCACTTT. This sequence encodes CASSRDRDSPLHF.

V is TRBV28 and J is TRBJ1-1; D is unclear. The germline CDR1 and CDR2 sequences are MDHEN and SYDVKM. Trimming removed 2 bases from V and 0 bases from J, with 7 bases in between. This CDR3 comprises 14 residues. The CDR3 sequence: CASSLRRMNTEAFF. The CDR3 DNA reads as TGTGCCAGCAGTTTAAGGCGGATGAACACTGAAGCTTTCTTT.

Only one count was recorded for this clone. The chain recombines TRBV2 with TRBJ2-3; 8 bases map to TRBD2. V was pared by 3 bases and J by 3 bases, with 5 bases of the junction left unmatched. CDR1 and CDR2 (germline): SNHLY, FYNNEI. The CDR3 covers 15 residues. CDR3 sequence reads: CASSESGGFTDTQYF. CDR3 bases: TGTGCCAGCAGTGAGTCGGGGGGGTTTACAGATACGCAGTATTTT. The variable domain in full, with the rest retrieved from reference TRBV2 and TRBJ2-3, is EPEVTQTPSHQVTQMGQEVILRCVPISNHLYFYWYRQILGQKVEFLVSFYNNEISEKSEIFDDQFSVERPDGSNFTLKIRSTKLEDSAMYFCASSESGGFTDTQYFGPGTRLTVL.

In DNA form, the CDR3 reads TGCGCCAGCAGCCAAGAGACGCGCCGCGGGACAGGGAATCAGCCCCAGCATTTT. It is translated as CASSQETRRGTGNQPQHF. V is TRBV4-1 and J is TRBJ1-5, with 9 bases matching TRBD1. Looked up from germline, CDR1 is MGHRA and CDR2 is YSYEKL. J was trimmed by 4 bases and V by 0 bases; bases with no gene match: 10. This CDR3 spans 18 amino acids.

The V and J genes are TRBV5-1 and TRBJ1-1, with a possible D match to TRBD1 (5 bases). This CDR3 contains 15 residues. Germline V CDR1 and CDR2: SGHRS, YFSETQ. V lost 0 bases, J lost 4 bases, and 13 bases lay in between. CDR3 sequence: CASSLVKGAGTEAFF. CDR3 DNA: TGCGCCAGCAGCTTGGTAAAAGGGGCTGGCACTGAAGCTTTCTTT.

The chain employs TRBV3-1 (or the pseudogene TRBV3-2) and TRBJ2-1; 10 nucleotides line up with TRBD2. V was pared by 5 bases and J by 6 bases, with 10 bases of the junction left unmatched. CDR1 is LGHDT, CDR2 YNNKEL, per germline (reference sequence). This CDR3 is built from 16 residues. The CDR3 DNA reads TGTGCCAGCAGCAGGGGCTCACTAGCGGGGTTCAATGAGCAGTTCTTC. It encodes CASSRGSLAGFNEQFF.

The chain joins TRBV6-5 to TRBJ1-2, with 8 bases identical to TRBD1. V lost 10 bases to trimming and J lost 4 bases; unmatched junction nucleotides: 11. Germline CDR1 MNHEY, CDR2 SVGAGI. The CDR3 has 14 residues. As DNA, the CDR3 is TGTGCCACCCAGACCGGACAGGGCCGCTATGGCTACACCTTC. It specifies CATQTGQGRYGYTF.

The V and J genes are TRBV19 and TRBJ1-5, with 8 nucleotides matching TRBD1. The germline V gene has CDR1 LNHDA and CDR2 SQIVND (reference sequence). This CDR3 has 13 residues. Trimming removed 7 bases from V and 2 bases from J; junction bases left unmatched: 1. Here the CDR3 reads CASIQGGNQPQHF. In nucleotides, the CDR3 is TGTGCCAGTATACAGGGGGGCAATCAGCCCCAGCATTTT.

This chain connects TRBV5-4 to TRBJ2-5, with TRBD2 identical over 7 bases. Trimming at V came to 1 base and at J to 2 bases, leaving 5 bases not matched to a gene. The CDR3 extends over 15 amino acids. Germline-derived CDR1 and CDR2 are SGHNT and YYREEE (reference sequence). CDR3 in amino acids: CASSLRSAGQETQYF. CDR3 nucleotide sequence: TGTGCCAGCAGCTTGAGATCAGCGGGACAAGAGACCCAGTACTTC.

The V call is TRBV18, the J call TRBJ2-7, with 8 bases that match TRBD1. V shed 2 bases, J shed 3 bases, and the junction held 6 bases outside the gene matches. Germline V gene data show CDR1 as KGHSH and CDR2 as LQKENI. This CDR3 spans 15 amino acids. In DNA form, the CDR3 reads TGTGCCAGCTCACCATCCGGGACAGGTAACTACGAGCAGTACTTC. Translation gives CASSPSGTGNYEQYF.

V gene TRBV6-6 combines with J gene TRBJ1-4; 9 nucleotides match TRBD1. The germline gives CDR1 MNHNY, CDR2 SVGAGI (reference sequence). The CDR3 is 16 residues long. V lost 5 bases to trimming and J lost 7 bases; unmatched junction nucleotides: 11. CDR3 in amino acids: CASSQTSGTGFEKLFF. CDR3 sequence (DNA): TGTGCCAGCAGTCAAACGTCCGGGACAGGGTTTGAAAAACTGTTTTTT.

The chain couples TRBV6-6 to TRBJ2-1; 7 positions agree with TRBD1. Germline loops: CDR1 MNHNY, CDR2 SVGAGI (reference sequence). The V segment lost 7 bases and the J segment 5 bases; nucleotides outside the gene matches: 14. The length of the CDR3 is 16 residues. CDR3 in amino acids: CASTLRGTASDNEQFF. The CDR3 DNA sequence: TGTGCCAGCACACTAAGGGGGACAGCGTCCGACAATGAGCAGTTCTTC.

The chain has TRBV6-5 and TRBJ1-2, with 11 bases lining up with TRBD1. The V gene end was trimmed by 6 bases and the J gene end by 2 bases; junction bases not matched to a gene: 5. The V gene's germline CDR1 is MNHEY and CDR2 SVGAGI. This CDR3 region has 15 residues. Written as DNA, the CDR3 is TGTGCCAGCAGCTTCCGGGACAGGGGGAACTATGGCTACACCTTC. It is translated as CASSFRDRGNYGYTF.

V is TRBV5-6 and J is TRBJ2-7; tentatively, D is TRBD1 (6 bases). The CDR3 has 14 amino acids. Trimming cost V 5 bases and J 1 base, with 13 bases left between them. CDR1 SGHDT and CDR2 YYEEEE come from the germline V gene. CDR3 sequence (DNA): TGTGCCAGCAGTATGGGGACATCTTCCTACGAGCAGTACTTC. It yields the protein CASSMGTSSYEQYF.

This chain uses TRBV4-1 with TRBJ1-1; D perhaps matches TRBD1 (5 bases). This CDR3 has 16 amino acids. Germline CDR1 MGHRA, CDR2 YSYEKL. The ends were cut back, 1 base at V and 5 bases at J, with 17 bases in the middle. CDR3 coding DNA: TGCGCCAGCAGCCAAGGGGCCAGGGTCGTAGGAACTGAAGCTTTCTTT. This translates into CASSQGARVVGTEAFF.

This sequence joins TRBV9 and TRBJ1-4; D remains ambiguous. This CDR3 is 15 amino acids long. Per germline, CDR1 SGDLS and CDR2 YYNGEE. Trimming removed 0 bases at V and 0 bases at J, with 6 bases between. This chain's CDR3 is CASSVASATNEKLFF. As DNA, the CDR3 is TGTGCCAGCAGCGTAGCTTCCGCAACTAATGAAAAACTGTTTTTT.